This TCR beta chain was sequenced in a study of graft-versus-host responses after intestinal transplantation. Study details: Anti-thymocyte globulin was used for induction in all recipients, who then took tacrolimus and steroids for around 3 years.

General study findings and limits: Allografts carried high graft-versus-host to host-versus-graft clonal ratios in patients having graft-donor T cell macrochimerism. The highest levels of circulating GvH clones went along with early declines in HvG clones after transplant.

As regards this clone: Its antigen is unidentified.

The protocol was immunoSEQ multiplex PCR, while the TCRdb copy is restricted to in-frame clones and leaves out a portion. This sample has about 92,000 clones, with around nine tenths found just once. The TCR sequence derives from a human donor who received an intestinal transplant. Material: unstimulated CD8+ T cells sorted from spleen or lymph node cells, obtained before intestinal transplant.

CDR3 residues: CASSQEGTYNEQFF. CDR3 bases: TGCGCCAGCAGCCAAGAGGGTACCTACAATGAGCAGTTCTTC. This chain connects TRBV4-1 to TRBJ2-1; D unresolved. The germline V and J ends were trimmed by 0 bases and 2 bases, with 5 bases remaining between them. This CDR3 is 14 amino acids long. CDR1 is MGHRA, CDR2 YSYEKL, per germline.